This record looks at one T cell receptor (beta chain) sequence and its context. The specificity of this receptor is unknown. No base quality information exists; no much larger clone differs at one position. This entry is derived from a study of CD8 T cells in Susac syndrome (dated by TCRdb to the late 2010s). About the study as a whole: Of the Susac syndrome patients who were sequenced, more than 5 had clinically active disease and 8 or 9 were in clinical remission. At blood withdrawal, Susac syndrome patients were therapy-naive, treated with corticosteroids (with IVIg additionally given to some), or treated with IVIg alone. Repertoire sequencing was used to test whether CD8+ T cell activation and differentiation in Susac syndrome was antigen driven. What the study reported, not specific to this receptor: The TCR sequencing and HLA analysis was acknowledged to have included a relatively small number of individuals. In patients with Susac syndrome, the CD4+ T cell repertoire showed no detectable clonal expansion.

RNA was extracted with the RNeasy kit and about 0.45 to 1 ug was reverse transcribed using random hexamers. The immunoSEQ multiplex PCR assay, which covers 54 Vbeta and 13 Jbeta segments, was used to amplify TCR beta CDR3 regions. Bias from PCR amplification was corrected by using a synthetic template baseline for primer optimization and for computational correction. Regarding the original processing steps: Reads were assigned to V, D and J genes according to IMGT and analyzed in immunoSEQ Analyzer, with only productive sequences retained. Clonality was computed as one minus Shannon entropy normalized by log2 of the number of productive unique sequences. For each patient and control, public and private clones were evaluated among the 100 most prevalent clones. A clone was defined as Susac-specific if it was absent from the healthy and MS cohorts, from roughly 980 published viral clones and from other ImmuneACCESS disease sequences. TCRdb itself trimmed the public reads at Q25 with fastp, ran MiXCR and retained productive beta chains. Each CDR3 protein appears once, grouped with its most common genes and DNA. None of the V and J calls come from the authors' own analysis; TCRdb made them. The sample profile shows roughly 180,000 distinct CDR3 sequences; over 90% of them were found once. The ten biggest clones cover 0.095% to 0.1% of the sample.

The CDR3 spans 13 residues, from the cysteine through the phenylalanine. Kept here is only the CDR3 DNA, which spans 39 bases and is read in frame from base 1. According to the germline V gene (reference sequence), CDR1 reads MNHNY and CDR2 reads SVGAGI. The junction shows trimming of 5 bases on V and 8 bases on J, plus 15 bases between the germline ends. High-throughput TCR beta sequencing profiled peripheral blood CD8+ and CD4+ T cells from healthy donors, Susac syndrome patients and multiple sclerosis patients. The Susac syndrome patients fulfilled recently defined diagnostic criteria for either definite or probable disease. Bulk CD8+ and CD4+ T cells were purified magnetically by negative isolation, whereas CD8+ TEMRA cells were enriched by FACS. Blood was collected in EDTA tubes and processed within 24 hours, with PBMCs isolated through density gradient centrifugation. PBMCs intended for TCR sequencing were frozen in liquid nitrogen and were later thawed in a 37 degrees C water bath. A purity of at least 90% was achieved for sorted or isolated CD4+, CD8+ and CD8+ TEMRA cells.

This receptor was identified in a human donor with Susac syndrome. The sequenced material came from CD4+ T cells from PBMCs. The V and J genes are TRBV6-6 and TRBJ2-5, with the D gene possibly TRBD1 or TRBD2, each one fitting 5 bases. The CDR3 protein: CASSRSGQRTQYF. The bases are TGTGCCAGCAGTCGGAGCGGACAAAGAACCCAGTACTTC.